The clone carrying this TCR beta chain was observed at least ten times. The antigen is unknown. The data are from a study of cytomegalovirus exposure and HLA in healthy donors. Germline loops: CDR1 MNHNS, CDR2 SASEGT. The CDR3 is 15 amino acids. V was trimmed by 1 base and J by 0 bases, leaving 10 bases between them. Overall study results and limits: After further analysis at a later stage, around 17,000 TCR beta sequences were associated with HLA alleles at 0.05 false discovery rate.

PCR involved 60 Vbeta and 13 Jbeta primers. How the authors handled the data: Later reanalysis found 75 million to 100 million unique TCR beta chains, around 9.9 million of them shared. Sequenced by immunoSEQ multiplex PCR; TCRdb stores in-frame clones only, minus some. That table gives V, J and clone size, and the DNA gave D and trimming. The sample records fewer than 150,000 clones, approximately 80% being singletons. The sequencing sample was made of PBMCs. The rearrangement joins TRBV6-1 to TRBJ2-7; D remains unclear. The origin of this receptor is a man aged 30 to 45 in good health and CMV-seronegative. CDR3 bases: TGTGCCAGCAGTGAAGGGGCTTCGAGCTCCTACGAGCAGTACTTC. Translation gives CASSEGASSSYEQYF.